The source of this T cell receptor (beta chain) is a study of response to subunit inactivated influenza vaccine. Broader study findings: After each seasonal influenza vaccination, few new T cells are recruited, the authors suggested.

This clonotype was picked up many times. Its cognate antigen is unknown. This CDR3 contains 15 residues. Germline CDR1 KGHDR, CDR2 SFDVKD. The trim removed 3 bases at V and 2 bases at J, leaving 2 bases unmatched. TCRdb re-derived calls from the RT-PCR reads in MiXCR, one entry per CDR3 protein. Among more than 700,000 distinct CDR3 sequences listed, around 21% were seen once. The V and J genes are TRBV24-1 and TRBJ2-1; 8 nucleotides match TRBD1. This clonotype was obtained from a man aged 50 or older who received an inactivated influenza vaccine. The sequences come from PBMCs from blood, collected roughly 5 days after vaccination. The CDR3 DNA is TGTGCCACCAGTGATGGACAGGGCGCCTACAATGAGCAGTTCTTC. Protein product: CATSDGQGAYNEQFF.